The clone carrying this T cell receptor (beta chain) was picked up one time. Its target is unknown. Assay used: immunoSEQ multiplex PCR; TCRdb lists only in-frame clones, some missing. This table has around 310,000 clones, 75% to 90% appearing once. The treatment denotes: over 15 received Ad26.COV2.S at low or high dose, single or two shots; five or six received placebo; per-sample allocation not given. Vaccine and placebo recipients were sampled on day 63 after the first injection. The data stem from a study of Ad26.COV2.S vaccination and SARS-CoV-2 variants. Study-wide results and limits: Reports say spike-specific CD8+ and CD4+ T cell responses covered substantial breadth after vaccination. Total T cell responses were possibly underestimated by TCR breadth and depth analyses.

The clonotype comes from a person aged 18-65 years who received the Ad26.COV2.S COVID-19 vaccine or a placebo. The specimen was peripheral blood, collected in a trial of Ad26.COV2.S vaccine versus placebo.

The CDR3 nucleotides read TGTGCCAGCAGTCACGACAGGGTTGGGGCCTACGAGCAGTACTTC. Translation: CASSHDRVGAYEQYF. V and J are TRBV6-6 and TRBJ2-7; TRBD1 matches at 7 bases. CDR1 MNHNY and CDR2 SVGAGI come from the germline V gene (reference sequence). The CDR3 consists of 15 residues. V was clipped by 5 bases and J by 2 bases; unmatched bases: 9.